This entry is about one TCR beta chain. The entry originates in a study of blood T cell repertoires in COVID-19. Study in general: Italy, Spain and the United States were the sources of the convalescent and acute COVID-19 samples. PBMCs, B-cell-depleted T cells, or T cells provided the cDNA or gDNA that made up the material.

Original methodology: Reference gene primer amplification yielded estimated nucleated cell counts. The repertoire was sequenced with immunoSEQ multiplex PCR; TCRdb's copy has only in-frame clones and lacks some. V and J calls and clone size are as listed in that table; D and trimming were resolved from the DNA. The data contain over 20,000 clones, 70% to 90% of them singletons. This clonotype was obtained from a human donor in a cohort sampled during active COVID-19. The sequenced sample was peripheral blood.

This CDR3 is CASPPALMAGLRDTQYF. The CDR3 bases are TGTGCCAGCCCCCCGGCCCTGATGGCGGGACTGAGAGATACGCAGTATTTT. The chain employs TRBV28 and TRBJ2-3; D possibly corresponds to TRBD2 (6 bases). V was trimmed by 8 bases and J by 5 bases, leaving 26 bases between them. The CDR3 is 17 amino acids. Germline CDR1 MDHEN, CDR2 SYDVKM.